This note documents a single T cell receptor (beta chain) sequence. As yet, its antigen is unknown. Reverse transcription of roughly 0.5 to 1 ug RNA was carried out with random hexamers. Multiplex immunoSEQ PCR targeted 54 Vbeta and 13 Jbeta TCR beta segments. TCRdb analysed the immunoSEQ multiplex PCR reads with MiXCR anew, one entry per CDR3 protein. The repertoire has fewer than 200,000 distinct CDR3 sequences, 85% to 95% of them found once; the top ten carry roughly 0.16%. This sample is part of a study of CD8 T cells in Susac syndrome. Study-wide results and limits: The study recognized that the number of individuals in its TCR sequencing and HLA analysis was relatively small.

The CDR3 covers 15 residues. CDR1 is SEHNR and CDR2 is FQNEAQ in the germline V gene (reference sequence). V was shortened by 2 bases and J by 4 bases, with 11 bases between the two germline ends. TCR beta sequencing was performed on blood CD8+ and CD4+ T cells. Negative isolation was applied to CD8+ and CD4+ T cells, and FACS enrichment was applied to TEMRA cells. The chain couples TRBV7-9 to TRBJ1-4; tentative D call: TRBD1 (5 bases). Sequences were obtained from CD8+ T cells from PBMCs. The receptor comes from a human donor with multiple sclerosis. CDR3 nucleotides: TGTGCCAGCAGCTTACCGGCAGGGTTTAATGAAAAACTGTTTTTT. Protein product: CASSLPAGFNEKLFF.